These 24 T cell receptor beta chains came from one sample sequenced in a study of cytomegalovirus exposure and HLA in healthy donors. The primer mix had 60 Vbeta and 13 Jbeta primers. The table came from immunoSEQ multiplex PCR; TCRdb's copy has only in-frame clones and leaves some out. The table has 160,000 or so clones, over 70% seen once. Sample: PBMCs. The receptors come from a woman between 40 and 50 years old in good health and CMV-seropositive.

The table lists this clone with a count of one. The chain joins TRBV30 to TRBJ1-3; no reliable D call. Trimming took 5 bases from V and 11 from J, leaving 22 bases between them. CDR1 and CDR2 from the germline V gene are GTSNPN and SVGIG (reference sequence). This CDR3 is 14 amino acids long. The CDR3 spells CAWGAPGEWGPIYF. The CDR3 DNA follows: TGTGCCTGGGGTGCACCCGGGGAATGGGGTCCCATATATTTT.

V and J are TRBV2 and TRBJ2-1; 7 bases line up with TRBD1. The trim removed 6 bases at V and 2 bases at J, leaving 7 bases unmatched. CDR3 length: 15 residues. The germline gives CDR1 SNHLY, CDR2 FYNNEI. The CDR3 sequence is CASRPDRAPYNEQFF. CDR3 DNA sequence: TGTGCCAGCAGACCAGACAGGGCCCCCTACAATGAGCAGTTCTTC. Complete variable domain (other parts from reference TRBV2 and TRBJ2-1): EPEVTQTPSHQVTQMGQEVILRCVPISNHLYFYWYRQILGQKVEFLVSFYNNEISEKSEIFDDQFSVERPDGSNFTLKIRSTKLEDSAMYFCASRPDRAPYNEQFFGPGTRLTVL.

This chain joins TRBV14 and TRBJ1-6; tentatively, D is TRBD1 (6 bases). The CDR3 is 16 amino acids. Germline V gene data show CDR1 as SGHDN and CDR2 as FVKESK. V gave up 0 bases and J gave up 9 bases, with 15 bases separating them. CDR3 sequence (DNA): TGTGCCAGCAGCCAAGATTTGGGGGCGTCCGGTTCACCCCTCCACTTT. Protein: CASSQDLGASGSPLHF.

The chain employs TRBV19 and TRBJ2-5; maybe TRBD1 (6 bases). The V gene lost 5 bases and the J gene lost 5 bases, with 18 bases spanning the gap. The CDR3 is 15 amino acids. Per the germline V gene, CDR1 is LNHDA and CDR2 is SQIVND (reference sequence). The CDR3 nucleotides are TGTGCCAGTAGTGGGCAGACAGGTTTTCTGGAGACCCAGTACTTC. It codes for CASSGQTGFLETQYF. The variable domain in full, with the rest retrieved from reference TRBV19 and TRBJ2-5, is DGGITQSPKYLFRKEGQNVTLSCEQNLNHDAMYWYRQDPGQGLRLIYYSQIVNDFQKGDIAEGYSVSREKKESFPLTVTSAQKNPTAFYLCASSGQTGFLETQYFGPGTRLLVL.

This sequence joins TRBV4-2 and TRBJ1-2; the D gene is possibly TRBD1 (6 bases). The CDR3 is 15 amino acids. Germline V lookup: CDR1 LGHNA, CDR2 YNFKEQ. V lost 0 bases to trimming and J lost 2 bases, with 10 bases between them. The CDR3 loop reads CASSQESGTNYGYTF. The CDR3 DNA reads TGTGCCAGCAGCCAAGAGAGCGGGACAAACTATGGCTACACCTTC.

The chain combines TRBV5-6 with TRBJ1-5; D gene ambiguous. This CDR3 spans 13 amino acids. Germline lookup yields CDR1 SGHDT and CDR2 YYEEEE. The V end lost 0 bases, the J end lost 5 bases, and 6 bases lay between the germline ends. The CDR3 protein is CASSLGGDQPQHF. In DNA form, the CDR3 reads TGTGCCAGCAGCTTGGGGGGAGATCAGCCCCAGCATTTT.

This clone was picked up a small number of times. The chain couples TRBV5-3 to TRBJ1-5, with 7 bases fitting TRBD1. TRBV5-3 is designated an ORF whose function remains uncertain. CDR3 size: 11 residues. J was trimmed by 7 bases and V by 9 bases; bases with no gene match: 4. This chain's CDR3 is CATTGVQPQHF. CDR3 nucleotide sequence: TGTGCCACTACAGGGGTACAGCCCCAGCATTTT.

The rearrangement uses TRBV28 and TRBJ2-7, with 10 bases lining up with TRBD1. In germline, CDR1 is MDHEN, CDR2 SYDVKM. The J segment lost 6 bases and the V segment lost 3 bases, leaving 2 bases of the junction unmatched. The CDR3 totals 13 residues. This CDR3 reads CASSFGTGVEQYF. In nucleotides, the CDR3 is TGTGCCAGCAGTTTTGGGACAGGGGTCGAGCAGTACTTC.

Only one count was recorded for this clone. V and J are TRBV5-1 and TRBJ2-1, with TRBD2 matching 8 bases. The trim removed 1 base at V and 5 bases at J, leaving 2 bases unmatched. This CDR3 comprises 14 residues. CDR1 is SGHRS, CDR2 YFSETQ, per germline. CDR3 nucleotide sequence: TGCGCCAGCAGCTTGACGGGGGGGAACAATGAGCAGTTCTTC. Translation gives CASSLTGGNNEQFF.

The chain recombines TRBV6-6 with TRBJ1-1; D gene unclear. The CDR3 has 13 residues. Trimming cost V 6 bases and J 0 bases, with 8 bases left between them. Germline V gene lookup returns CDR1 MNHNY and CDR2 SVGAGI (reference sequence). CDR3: CASRGGLNTEAFF. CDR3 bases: TGTGCCAGCAGGGGAGGGCTGAACACTGAAGCTTTCTTT.

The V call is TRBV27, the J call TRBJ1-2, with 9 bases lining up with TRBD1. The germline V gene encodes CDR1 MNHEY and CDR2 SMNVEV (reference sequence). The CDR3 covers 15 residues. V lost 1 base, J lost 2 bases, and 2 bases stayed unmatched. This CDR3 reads CASSLWGTGNYGYTF. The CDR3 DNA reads TGTGCCAGCAGTTTATGGGGGACAGGGAACTATGGCTACACCTTC.

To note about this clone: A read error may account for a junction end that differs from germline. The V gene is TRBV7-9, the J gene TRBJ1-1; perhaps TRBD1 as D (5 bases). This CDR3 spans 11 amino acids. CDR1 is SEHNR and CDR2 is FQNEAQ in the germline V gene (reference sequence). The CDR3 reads CSSSGAYEAFF. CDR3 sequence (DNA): TGTTCCAGCAGCGGGGCTTATGAAGCTTTCTTT.

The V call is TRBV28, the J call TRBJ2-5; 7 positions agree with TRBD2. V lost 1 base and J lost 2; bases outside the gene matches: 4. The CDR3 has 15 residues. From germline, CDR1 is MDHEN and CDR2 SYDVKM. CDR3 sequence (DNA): TGTGCCAGCAGTTTATTGACTAGCCTACAAGAGACCCAGTACTTC. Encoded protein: CASSLLTSLQETQYF.

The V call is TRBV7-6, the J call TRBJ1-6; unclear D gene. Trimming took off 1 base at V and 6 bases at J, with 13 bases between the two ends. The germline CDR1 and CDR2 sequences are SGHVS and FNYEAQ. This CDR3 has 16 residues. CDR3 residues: CASSLGAGSSNSPLHF. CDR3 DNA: TGTGCCAGCAGCTTAGGGGCAGGAAGCTCTAATTCACCCCTCCACTTT. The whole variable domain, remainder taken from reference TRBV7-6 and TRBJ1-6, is GAGVSQSPRYKVTKRGQDVALRCDPISGHVSLYWYRQALGQGPEFLTYFNYEAQQDKSGLPNDRFSAERPEGSISTLTIQRTEQRDSAMYRCASSLGAGSSNSPLHFGNGTRLTVT.

CDR3: CAWNRAGRVAEAFF. CDR3 nucleotides: TGTGCCTGGAACAGGGCGGGTCGAGTGGCTGAAGCTTTCTTT. The V and J genes are TRBV30 and TRBJ1-1; D might be TRBD1 (6 bases). CDR3 length equals 14 residues. Trimming removed 4 bases at V and 6 bases at J, with 18 bases between. Germline CDR1 is GTSNPN and CDR2 is SVGIG (reference sequence).

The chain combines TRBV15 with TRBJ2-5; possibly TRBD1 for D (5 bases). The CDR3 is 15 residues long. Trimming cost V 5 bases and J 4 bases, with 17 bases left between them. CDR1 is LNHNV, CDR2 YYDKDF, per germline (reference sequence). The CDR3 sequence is CATSGAVFSTETQYF. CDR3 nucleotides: TGTGCCACCAGCGGGGCGGTCTTCTCTACAGAGACCCAGTACTTC.

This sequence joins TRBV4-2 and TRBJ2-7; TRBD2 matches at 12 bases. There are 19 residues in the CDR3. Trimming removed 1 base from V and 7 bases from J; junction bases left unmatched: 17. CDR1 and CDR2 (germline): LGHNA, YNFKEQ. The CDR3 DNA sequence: TGTGCCAGCAGCCAAGGTAGGAGGACGACTAGCGGGGGATTCGGGGAGCAGTACTTC. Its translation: CASSQGRRTTSGGFGEQYF.

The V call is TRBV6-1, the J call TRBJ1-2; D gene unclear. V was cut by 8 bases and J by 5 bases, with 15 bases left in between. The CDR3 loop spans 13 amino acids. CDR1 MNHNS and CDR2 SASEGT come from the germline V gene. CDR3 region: CASGMEQKYGYTF. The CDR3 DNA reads TGTGCCAGCGGAATGGAGCAGAAATATGGCTACACCTTC.

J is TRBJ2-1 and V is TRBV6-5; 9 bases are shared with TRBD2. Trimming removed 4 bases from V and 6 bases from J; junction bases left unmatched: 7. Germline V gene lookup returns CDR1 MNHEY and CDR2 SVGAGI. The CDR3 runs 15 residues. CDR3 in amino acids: CASSSPGLARNEQFF. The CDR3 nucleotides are TGTGCCAGCAGTTCTCCGGGACTAGCCCGCAATGAGCAGTTCTTC.

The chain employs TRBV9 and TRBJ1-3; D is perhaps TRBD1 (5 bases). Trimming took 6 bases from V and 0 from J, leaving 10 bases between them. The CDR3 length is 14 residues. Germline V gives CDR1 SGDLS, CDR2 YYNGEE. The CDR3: CASTGSGSGNTIYF. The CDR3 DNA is TGTGCCAGCACAGGGTCGGGCTCTGGAAACACCATATATTTT.

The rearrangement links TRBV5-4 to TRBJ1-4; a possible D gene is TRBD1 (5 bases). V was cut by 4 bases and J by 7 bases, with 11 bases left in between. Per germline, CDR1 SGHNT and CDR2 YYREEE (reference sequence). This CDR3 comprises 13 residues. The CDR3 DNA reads TGTGCCAGCAGCGGGTGGGGCCGTGAAAAACTGTTTTTT. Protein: CASSGWGREKLFF.

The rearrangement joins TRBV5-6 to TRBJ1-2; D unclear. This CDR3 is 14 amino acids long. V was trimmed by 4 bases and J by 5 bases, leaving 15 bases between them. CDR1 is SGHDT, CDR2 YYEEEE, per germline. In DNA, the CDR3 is TGTGCCAGCAGCCAAATCCCTATTCAATATGGCTACACCTTC. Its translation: CASSQIPIQYGYTF.

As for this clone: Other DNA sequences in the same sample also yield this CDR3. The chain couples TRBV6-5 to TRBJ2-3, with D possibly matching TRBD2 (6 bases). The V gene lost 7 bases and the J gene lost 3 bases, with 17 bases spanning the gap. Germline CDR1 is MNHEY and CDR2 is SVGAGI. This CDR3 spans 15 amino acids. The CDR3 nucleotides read TGTGCCAGCACCTCCCAGGGACTGACGACAGATACGCAGTATTTT. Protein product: CASTSQGLTTDTQYF.

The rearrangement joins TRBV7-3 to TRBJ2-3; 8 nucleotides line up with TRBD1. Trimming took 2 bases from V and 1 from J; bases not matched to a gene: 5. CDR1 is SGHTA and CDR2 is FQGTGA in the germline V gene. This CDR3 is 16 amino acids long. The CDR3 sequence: CASSLGVDRGTDTQYF. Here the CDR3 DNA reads TGTGCCAGCAGCTTAGGGGTGGACAGGGGCACAGATACGCAGTATTTT.